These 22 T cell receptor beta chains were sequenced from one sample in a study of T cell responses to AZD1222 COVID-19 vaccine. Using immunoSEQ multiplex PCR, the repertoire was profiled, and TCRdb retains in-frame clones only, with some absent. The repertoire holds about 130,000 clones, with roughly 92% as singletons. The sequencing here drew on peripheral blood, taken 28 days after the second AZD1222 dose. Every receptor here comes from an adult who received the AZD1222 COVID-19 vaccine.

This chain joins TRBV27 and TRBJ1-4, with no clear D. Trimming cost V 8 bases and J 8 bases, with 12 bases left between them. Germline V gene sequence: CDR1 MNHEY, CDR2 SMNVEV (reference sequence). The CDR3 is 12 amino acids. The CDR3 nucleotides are TGTGCCAGCGCTAGATCCGGGGAAAAACTGTTTTTT. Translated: CASARSGEKLFF.

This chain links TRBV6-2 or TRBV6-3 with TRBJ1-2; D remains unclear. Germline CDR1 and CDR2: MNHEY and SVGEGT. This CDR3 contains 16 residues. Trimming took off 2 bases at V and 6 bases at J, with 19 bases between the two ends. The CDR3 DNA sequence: TGTGCCAGCAGTTACCGGATAATAGCCCTTTCCCATGGCTACACCTTC. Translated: CASSYRIIALSHGYTF.

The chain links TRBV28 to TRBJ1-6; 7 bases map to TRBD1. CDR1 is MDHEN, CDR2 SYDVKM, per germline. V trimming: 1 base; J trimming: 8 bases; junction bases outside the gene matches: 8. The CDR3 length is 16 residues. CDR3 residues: CASSLSAGGRDSPLHF. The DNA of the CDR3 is TGTGCCAGCAGTTTATCGGCAGGGGGGAGGGATTCACCCCTCCACTTT.

CDR3 sequence (DNA): TGTGCCAGCAGCTTACAGCTCCAAGAGACCCAGTACTTC. It codes for CASSLQLQETQYF. This chain uses TRBV7-2 with TRBJ2-5; D is uncertain. V shed 2 bases and J shed 1 base, with 5 bases lying between them. Germline V gives CDR1 SGHTA, CDR2 FQGNSA. CDR3 length equals 13 residues.

As DNA, the CDR3 is TGTGCCAGCAGCTTAGAGGGGCACGAGCAGTACTTC. Amino acids: CASSLEGHEQYF. This chain uses TRBV5-8 with TRBJ2-7; D possibly uses TRBD1 or TRBD2 (5 bases each). The germline V gene has CDR1 SGHTS and CDR2 YDEGEE. This CDR3 contains 12 residues. V shed 2 bases and J shed 5 bases, with 8 bases lying between them.

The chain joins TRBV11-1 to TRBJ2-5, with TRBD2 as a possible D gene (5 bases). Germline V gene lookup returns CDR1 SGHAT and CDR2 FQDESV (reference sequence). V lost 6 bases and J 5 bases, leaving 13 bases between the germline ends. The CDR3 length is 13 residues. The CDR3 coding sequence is TGTGCCAGCAGTCGAGACCGCGGGGAGACCCAGTACTTC. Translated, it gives CASSRDRGETQYF. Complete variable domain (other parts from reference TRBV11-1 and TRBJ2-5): EAEVAQSPRYKITEKSQAVAFWCDPISGHATLYWYRQILGQGPELLVQFQDESVVDDSQLPKDRFSAERLKGVDSTLKIQPAELGDSAMYLCASSRDRGETQYFGPGTRLLVL.

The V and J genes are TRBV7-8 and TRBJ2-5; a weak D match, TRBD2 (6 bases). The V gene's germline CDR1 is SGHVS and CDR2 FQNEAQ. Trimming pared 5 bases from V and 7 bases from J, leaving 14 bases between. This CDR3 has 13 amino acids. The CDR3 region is CASSPAGLGTQYF. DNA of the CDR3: TGTGCCAGCAGCCCAGCGGGCCTCGGGACCCAGTACTTC.

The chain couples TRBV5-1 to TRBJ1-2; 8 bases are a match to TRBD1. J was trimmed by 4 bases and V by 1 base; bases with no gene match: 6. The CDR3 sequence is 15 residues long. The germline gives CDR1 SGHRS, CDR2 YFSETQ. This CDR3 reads CASSLNTGGTYGYTF. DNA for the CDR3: TGCGCCAGCAGCTTGAATACAGGGGGAACCTATGGCTACACCTTC.

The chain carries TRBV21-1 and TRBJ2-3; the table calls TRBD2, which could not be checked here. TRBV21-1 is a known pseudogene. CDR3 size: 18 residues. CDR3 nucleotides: TGTGCCAGCAGCAAAGATGAGGGAGGACACGTACCCGGGGACACGCAGTATTTT. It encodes CASSKDEGGHVPGDTQYF.

This chain's CDR3 is CASSFGGRGTGVSRAEAFF. CDR3 sequence (DNA): TGTGCCAGCAGTTTTGGGGGGAGGGGGACAGGGGTTTCTCGGGCTGAAGCTTTCTTT. The genes are TRBV27 and TRBJ1-1, with 10 bases matching TRBD1. V lost 3 bases to trimming and J lost 6 bases; unmatched junction nucleotides: 19. Germline V CDR1 and CDR2: MNHEY, SMNVEV (reference sequence). The CDR3 is 19 amino acids.

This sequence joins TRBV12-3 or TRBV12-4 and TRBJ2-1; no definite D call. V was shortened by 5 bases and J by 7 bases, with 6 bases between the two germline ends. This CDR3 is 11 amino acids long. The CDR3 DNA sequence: TGTGCCAGCAGTAATGGGAATGAGCAGTTCTTC. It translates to CASSNGNEQFF.

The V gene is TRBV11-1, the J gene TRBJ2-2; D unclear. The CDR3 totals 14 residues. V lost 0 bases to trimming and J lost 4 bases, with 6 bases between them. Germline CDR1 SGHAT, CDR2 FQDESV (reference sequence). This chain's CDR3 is CASSLARGTGELFF. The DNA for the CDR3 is TGTGCCAGCAGCTTAGCGCGCGGCACCGGGGAGCTGTTTTTT.

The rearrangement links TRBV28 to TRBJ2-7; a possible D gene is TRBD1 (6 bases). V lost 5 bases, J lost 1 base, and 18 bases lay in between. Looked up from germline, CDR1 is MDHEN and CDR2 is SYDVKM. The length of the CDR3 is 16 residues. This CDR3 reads CASSPHRAPKSYEQYF. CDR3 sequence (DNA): TGTGCCAGCAGTCCCCACAGGGCTCCCAAGTCCTACGAGCAGTACTTC.

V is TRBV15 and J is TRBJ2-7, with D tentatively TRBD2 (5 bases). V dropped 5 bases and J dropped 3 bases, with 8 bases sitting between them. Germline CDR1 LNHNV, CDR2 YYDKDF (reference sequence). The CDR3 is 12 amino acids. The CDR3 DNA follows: TGTGCCACCAGCTATGCGGGCTACGAGCAGTACTTC. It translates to CATSYAGYEQYF.

The CDR3 here is CASSLPGGHNEQFF. CDR3 DNA sequence: TGTGCCAGCAGCTTACCGGGAGGGCACAATGAGCAGTTCTTC. The rearrangement links TRBV11-2 to TRBJ2-1; 8 bases align to TRBD2. CDR3 size: 14 residues. V was pared by 2 bases and J by 5 bases, with 2 bases of the junction left unmatched. Germline V lookup: CDR1 SGHAT, CDR2 FQNNGV.

The CDR3 DNA reads TGTGCCACCAGCAGAGAGGTCTACACCATGGGGACCCAGTACTTC. Its protein product is CATSREVYTMGTQYF. The rearrangement joins TRBV15 to TRBJ2-5, with unresolved D. The CDR3 length is 15 residues. Trimming left V 0 bases short and J 7 bases short, with 15 bases between. CDR1 LNHNV and CDR2 YYDKDF come from the germline V gene (reference sequence). Filled out from reference TRBV15 and TRBJ2-5, the complete variable domain reads DAMVIQNPRYQVTQFGKPVTLSCSQTLNHNVMYWYQQKSSQAPKLLFHYYDKDFNNEADTPDNFQSRRPNTSFCFLDIRSPGLGDTAMYLCATSREVYTMGTQYFGPGTRLLVL.

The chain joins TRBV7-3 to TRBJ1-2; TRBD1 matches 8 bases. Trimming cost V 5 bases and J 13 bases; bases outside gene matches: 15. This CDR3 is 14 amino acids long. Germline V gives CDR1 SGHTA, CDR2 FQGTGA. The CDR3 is CASSRGGQGASPTF. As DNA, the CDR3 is TGTGCCAGCAGCCGAGGAGGGCAGGGGGCCTCACCCACCTTC.

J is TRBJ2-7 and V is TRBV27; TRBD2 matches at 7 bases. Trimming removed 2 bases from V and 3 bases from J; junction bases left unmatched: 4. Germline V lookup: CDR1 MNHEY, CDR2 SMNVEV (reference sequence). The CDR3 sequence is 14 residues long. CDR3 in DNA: TGTGCCAGCAGTTTAAGGGAGGGAAACTACGAGCAGTACTTC. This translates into CASSLREGNYEQYF.

The CDR3 protein is CASSHRGAGDTQYF. As DNA, the CDR3 is TGTGCCAGCAGCCACCGGGGGGCCGGGGATACGCAGTATTTT. The gene calls are TRBV3-1 (or the pseudogene TRBV3-2) and TRBJ2-3; weak D call: TRBD2 (7 bases). V shed 3 bases and J shed 6 bases, with 13 bases lying between them. Germline V gene sequence: CDR1 LGHDT, CDR2 YNNKEL (reference sequence). This CDR3 is 14 amino acids long.

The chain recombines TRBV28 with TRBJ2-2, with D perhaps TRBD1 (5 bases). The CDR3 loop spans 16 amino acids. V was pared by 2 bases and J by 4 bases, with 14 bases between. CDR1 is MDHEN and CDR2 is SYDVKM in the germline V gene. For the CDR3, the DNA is TGTGCCAGCAGTTTACCAGGGCTCCGTAGCACCGGGGAGCTGTTTTTT. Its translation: CASSLPGLRSTGELFF.

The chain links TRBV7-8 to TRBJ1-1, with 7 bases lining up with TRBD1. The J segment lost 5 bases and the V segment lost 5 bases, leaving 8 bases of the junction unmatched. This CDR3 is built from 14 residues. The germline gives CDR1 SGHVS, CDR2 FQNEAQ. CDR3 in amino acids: CASSATGEGTEAFF. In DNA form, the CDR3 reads TGTGCCAGCAGCGCAACAGGGGAAGGAACTGAAGCTTTCTTT.

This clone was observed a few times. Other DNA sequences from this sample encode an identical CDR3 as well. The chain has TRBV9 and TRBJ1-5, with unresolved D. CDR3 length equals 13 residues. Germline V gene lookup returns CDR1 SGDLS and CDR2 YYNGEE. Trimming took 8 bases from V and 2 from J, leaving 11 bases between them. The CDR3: CASSRGGNQPQHF. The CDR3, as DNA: TGTGCCAGTTCTCGCGGGGGCAATCAGCCCCAGCATTTT.